This record covers a single TCR beta chain. Described time point: peak reinfection, 3 to 8 weeks after reinfection detection. The sorted cells went straight to TCR sequencing with no prior in vitro expansion. This sample was included in a study of memory CD8 T cells in hepatitis C reinfection. Trimming pared 6 bases from V and 0 bases from J, leaving 8 bases between. This CDR3 has 14 residues. CDR1 and CDR2 (germline): SGHDN, FVKESK. Sequencing used immunoSEQ multiplex PCR; TCRdb keeps in-frame clones, though not all of them. This table has about 45,000 clones, 85% to 90% appearing once. The chain uses TRBV14 and TRBJ2-2; D is unclear. The clonotype comes from a man aged 18 to 29 with hepatitis C virus infection. The sequencing input was naive CD8+ T cells sorted from blood. CDR3 DNA: TGTGCCAGCAGTGCCGGAGCGAACACCGGGGAGCTGTTTTTT. This gives the protein CASSAGANTGELFF. The full variable domain, rest sourced from reference TRBV14 and TRBJ2-2, is EAGVTQFPSHSVIEKGQTVTLRCDPISGHDNLYWYRRVMGKEIKFLLHFVKESKQDESGMPNNRFLAERTGGTYSTLKVQPAELEDSGVYFCASSAGANTGELFFGEGSRLTVL.